This T cell receptor (beta chain) is drawn from a study of shared clonotypes between healthy human individuals. Naive CD8 cells, CD45RO-negative and positively selected for CCR7, excluded terminally differentiated effector memory CD45RA+ cells. The assay was immunoSEQ multiplex PCR, and TCRdb's table has in-frame clones only and misses some. There are about 2 million clones in the sample; roughly 94% occur only once, and 0.85% to 1.2% lies in the top ten. The V segment lost 11 bases and the J segment 8 bases; nucleotides outside the gene matches: 17. This CDR3 contains 14 residues. CDR1 is WNHNN and CDR2 is SYGVQD in the germline V gene (reference sequence).

The rearrangement joins TRBV10-1 to TRBJ1-2, with TRBD1 matching over 7 bases. The sequence derives from a man aged 18-30 years in good health. The sample taken for sequencing was naive CD8+ T cells sorted from blood. CDR3 sequence reads: CAQHPWTGHGGYTF. CDR3 coding DNA: TGCGCCCAGCACCCATGGACAGGTCATGGAGGCTACACCTTC.